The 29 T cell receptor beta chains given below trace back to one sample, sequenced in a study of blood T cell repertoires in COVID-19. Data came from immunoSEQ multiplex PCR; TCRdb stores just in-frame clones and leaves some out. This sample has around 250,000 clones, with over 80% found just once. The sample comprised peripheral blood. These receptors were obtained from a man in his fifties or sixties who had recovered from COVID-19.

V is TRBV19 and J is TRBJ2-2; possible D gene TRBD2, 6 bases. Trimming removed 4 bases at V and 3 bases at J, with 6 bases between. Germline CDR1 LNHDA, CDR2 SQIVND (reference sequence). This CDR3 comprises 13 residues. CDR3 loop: CASSKRDTGELFF. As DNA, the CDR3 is TGTGCCAGTAGTAAGCGGGACACCGGGGAGCTGTTTTTT.

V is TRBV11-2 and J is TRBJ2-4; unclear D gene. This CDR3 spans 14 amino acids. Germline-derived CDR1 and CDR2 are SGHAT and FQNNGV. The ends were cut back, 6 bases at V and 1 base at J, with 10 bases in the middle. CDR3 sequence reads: CASRESRAKNIQYF. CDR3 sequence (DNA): TGTGCCAGCAGAGAATCCAGGGCCAAAAACATTCAGTACTTC.

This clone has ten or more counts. In DNA form, the CDR3 reads TGTGCCAGTAGTATTATTGTGTTGCGGGAGGGCCGCTACAATGAGCAGTTCTTC. This sequence encodes CASSIIVLREGRYNEQFF. The chain carries TRBV19 and TRBJ2-1; 9 bases fit TRBD2. CDR3 length equals 18 residues. V lost 3 bases, J lost 3 bases, and 12 bases stayed unmatched. Germline V lookup: CDR1 LNHDA, CDR2 SQIVND (reference sequence).

The CDR3 reads CASSTRQGANYGYTF. The DNA of the CDR3 is TGTGCCAGCAGCACACGACAGGGGGCGAACTATGGCTACACCTTC. The chain links TRBV7-2 to TRBJ1-2, with 10 positions matching TRBD1. Unmatched junction bases numbered 5, after V lost 5 bases and J lost 2 bases. The CDR3 consists of 15 residues. From germline, CDR1 is SGHTA and CDR2 FQGNSA.

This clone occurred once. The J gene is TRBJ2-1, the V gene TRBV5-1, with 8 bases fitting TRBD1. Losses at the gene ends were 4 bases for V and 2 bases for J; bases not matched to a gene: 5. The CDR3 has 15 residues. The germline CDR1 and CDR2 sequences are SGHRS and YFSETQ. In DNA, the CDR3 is TGCGCCAGCAGCCCCGGACAGGGTACCTACAATGAGCAGTTCTTC. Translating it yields CASSPGQGTYNEQFF.

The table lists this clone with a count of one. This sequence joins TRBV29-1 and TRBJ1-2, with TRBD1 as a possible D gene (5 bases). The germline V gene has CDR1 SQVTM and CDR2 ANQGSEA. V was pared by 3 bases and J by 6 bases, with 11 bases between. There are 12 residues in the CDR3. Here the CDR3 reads CSVDRVAHGYTF. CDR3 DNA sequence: TGCAGCGTTGACAGGGTAGCTCATGGCTACACCTTC.

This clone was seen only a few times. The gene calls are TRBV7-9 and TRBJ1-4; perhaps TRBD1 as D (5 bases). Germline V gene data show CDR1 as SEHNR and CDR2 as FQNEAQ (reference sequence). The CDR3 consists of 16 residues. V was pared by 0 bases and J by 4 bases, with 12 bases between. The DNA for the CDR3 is TGTGCCAGCAGCTTAGCGCGGGGGAAGAGTAATGAAAAACTGTTTTTT. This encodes CASSLARGKSNEKLFF.

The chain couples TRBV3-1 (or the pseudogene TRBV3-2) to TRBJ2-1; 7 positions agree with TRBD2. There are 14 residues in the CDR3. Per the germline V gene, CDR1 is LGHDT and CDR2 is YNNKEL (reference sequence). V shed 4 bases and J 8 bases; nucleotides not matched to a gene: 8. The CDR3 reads CASSPVGLFHEQFF. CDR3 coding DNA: TGTGCCAGCAGCCCAGTGGGACTATTCCATGAGCAGTTCTTC.

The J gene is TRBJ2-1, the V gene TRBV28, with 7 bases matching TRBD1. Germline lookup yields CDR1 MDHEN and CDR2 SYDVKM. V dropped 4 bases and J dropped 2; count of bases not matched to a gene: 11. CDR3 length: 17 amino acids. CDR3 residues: CASSSHTGQAAYNEQFF. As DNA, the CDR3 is TGTGCCAGCAGTTCCCACACCGGACAGGCCGCCTACAATGAGCAGTTCTTC. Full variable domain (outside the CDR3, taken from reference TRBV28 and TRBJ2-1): DVKVTQSSRYLVKRTGEKVFLECVQDMDHENMFWYRQDPGLGLRLIYFSYDVKMKEKGDIPEGYSVSREKKERFSLILESASTNQTSMYLCASSSHTGQAAYNEQFFGPGTRLTVL.

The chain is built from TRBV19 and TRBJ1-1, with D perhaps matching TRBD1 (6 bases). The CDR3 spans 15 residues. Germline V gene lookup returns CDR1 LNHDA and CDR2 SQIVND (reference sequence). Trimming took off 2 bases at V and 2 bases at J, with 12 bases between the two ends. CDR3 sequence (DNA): TGTGCCAGTAGTATATTGGGCAGGGGTAACACTGAAGCTTTCTTT. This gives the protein CASSILGRGNTEAFF.

The chain's CDR3 is CASSVGLAGGPSVREQYF. The CDR3 nucleotides are TGCGCCAGCAGCGTGGGACTAGCGGGAGGGCCGAGCGTCCGCGAGCAGTACTTC. The rearrangement uses TRBV5-1 and TRBJ2-7; 16 bases map to TRBD2. CDR1 and CDR2 (germline): SGHRS, YFSETQ. With 4 bases clipped from V and 6 bases from J, the junction kept 13 bases outside the gene matches. The CDR3 contains 18 residues.

The CDR3 sequence: CAQREGAEAFF. Written as DNA, the CDR3 is TGTGCCCAGCGAGAGGGGGCTGAAGCTTTCTTT. This chain uses TRBV2 with TRBJ1-1, with D perhaps TRBD1 (6 bases). Germline loops: CDR1 SNHLY, CDR2 FYNNEI. This CDR3 has 11 residues. Trimming removed 11 bases at V and 6 bases at J, with 13 bases between.

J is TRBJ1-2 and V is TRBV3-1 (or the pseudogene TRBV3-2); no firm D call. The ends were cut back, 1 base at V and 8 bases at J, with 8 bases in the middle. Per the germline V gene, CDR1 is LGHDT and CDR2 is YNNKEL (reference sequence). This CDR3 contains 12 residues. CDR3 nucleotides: TGTGCCAGCAGCCAAGGGCCTGGCGGCTACACCTTC. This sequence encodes CASSQGPGGYTF.

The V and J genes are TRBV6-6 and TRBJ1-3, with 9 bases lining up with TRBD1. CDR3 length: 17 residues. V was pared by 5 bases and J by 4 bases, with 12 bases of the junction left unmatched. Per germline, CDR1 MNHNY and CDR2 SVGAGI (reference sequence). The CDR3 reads CASSLNVQGALGNTIYF. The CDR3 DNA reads TGTGCCAGCAGTCTCAACGTACAGGGGGCGTTAGGAAACACCATATATTTT.

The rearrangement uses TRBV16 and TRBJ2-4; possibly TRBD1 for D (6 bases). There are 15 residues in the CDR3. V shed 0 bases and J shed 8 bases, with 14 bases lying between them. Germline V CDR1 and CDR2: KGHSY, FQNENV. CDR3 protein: CASSQSAGAGDIQYF. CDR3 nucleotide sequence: TGTGCCAGCAGCCAATCAGCAGGGGCTGGGGACATTCAGTACTTC.

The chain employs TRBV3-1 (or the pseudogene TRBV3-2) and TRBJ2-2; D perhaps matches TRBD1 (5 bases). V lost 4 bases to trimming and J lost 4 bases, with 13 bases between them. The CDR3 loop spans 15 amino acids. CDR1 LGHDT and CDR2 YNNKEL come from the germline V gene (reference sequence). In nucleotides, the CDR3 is TGTGCCAGCAGCCCCCGACAGAAAACCACCGGGGAGCTGTTTTTT. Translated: CASSPRQKTTGELFF.

As DNA, the CDR3 is TGCGCCAGCAGCTTTTTTGGGGACACGAACACTGAAGCTTTCTTT. As protein: CASSFFGDTNTEAFF. The chain couples TRBV5-1 to TRBJ1-1; a weak D match, TRBD1 (6 bases). V lost 2 bases to trimming and J lost 1 base, with 12 bases between them. The CDR3 runs 15 residues. The germline gives CDR1 SGHRS, CDR2 YFSETQ.

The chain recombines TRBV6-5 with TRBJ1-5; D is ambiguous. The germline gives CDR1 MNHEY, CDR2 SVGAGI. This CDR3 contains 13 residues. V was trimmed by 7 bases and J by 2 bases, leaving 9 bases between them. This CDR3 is CASKQNGNQPQHF. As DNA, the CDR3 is TGTGCCAGCAAACAGAACGGCAATCAGCCCCAGCATTTT.

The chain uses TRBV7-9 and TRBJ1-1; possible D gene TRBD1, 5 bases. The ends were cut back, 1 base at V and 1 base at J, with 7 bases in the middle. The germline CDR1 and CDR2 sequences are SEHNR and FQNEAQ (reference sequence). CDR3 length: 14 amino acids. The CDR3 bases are TGTGCCAGCAGCTTAGTCGGGGGGAACACTGAAGCTTTCTTT. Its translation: CASSLVGGNTEAFF.

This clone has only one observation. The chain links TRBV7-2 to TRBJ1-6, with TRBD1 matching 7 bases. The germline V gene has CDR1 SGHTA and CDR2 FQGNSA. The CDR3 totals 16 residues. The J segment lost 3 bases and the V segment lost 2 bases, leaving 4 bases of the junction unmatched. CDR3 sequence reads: CASSLSPGGYNSPLHF. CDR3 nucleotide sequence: TGTGCCAGCAGCTTATCGCCAGGGGGCTATAATTCACCCCTCCACTTT.

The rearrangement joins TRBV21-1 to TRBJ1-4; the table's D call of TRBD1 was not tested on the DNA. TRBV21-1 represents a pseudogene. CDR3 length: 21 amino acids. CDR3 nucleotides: TGTGCCAGCAGCAAAGACCCCACTCGGGACAGGGTCGGAGGTCCTAATGAAAAACTGTTTTTT. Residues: CASSKDPTRDRVGGPNEKLFF.

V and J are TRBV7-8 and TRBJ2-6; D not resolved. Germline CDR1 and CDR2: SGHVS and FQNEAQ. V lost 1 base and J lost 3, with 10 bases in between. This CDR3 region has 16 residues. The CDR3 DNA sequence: TGTGCCAGCAGCTTAGTTTTGGCAGGTGGGGCCAACGTCCTGACTTTC. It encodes CASSLVLAGGANVLTF.

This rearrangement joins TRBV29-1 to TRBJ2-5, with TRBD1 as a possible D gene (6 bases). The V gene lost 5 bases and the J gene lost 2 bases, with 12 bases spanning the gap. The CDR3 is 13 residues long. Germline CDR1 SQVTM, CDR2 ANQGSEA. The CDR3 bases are TGCAGCGTTACAAGGACAGCACAAGAGACCCAGTACTTC. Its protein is CSVTRTAQETQYF.

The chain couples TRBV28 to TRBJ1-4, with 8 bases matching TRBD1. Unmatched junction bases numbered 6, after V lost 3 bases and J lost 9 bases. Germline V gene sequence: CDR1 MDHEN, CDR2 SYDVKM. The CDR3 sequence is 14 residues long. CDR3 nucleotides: TGTGCCAGCAGTTTTCAACAGGGGGTGAAAAAACTGTTTTTT. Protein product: CASSFQQGVKKLFF. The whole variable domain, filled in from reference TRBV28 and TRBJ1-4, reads DVKVTQSSRYLVKRTGEKVFLECVQDMDHENMFWYRQDPGLGLRLIYFSYDVKMKEKGDIPEGYSVSREKKERFSLILESASTNQTSMYLCASSFQQGVKKLFFGSGTQLSVL.

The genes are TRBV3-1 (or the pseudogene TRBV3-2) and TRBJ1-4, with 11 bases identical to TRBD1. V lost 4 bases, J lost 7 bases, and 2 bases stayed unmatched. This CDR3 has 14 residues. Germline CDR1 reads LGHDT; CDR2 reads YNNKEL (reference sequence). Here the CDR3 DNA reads TGTGCCAGCAGCCCGGGGACAGGGGGTGAAAAACTGTTTTTT. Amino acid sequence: CASSPGTGGEKLFF.

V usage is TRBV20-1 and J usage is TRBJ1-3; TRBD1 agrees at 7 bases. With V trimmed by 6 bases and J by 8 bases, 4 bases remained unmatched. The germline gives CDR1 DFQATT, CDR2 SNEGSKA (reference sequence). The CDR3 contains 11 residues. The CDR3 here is CSANRGDTIYF. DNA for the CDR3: TGCAGTGCCAACAGGGGCGACACCATATATTTT.

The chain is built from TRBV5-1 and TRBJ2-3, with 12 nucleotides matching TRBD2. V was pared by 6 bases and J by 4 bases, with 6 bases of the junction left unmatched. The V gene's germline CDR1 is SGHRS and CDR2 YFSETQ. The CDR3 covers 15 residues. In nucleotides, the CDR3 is TGCGCCAGCACCTCGACTAGCGGGAGCTCAGATACGCAGTATTTT. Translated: CASTSTSGSSDTQYF.

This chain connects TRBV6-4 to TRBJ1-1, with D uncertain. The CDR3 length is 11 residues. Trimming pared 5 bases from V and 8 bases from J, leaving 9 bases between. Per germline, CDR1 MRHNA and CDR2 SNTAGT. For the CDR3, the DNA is TGTGCCAGCAGTAGAGCACAGGAAGCTTTCTTT. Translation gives CASSRAQEAFF.

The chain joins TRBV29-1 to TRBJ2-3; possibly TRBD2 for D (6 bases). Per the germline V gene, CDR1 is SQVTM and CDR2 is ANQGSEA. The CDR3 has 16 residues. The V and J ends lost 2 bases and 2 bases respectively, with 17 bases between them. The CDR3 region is CSVEPGGTTLTDTQYF. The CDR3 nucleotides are TGCAGCGTTGAACCAGGAGGGACCACCCTCACAGATACGCAGTATTTT.